The text below deals with one T cell receptor (beta chain). Its antigen specificity is not known. No much larger clone is present one base from it, and per-base qualities are unavailable. Preparation of the library involved PCR. Sequencing used an Illumina HiSeq 2500. To normalize quantification of the TCRbeta repertoire, the TCR libraries were built with molecular barcoding that relied on unique molecular identifiers. The public reads were reprocessed in TCRdb via fastp at Q25 and MiXCR, keeping in-frame beta chains. Here each entry gathers all rows of one CDR3 protein and keeps the most common genes and DNA. This sample comprises more than 400,000 distinct CDR3 sequences, 11% of them detected only once. The ten top clones hold approximately 15% of the sample. The data stem from a study of T-cell reconstitution after alpha-beta-depleted transplantation in children listed by TCRdb under 2016. Study-wide context: The study quantitatively tracked T-cell immune reconstitution after TCRalphabeta/CD19-depleted allogeneic hematopoietic cell transplantation in children using TCR repertoire profiling. What the authors observed across the whole study: The high TCRbeta diversity at day 60 in some patients was ascribed to recipient T cells and intrathymic progenitors that had survived conditioning. The apparently early alphabetaT-cell count recovery about two months after transplant was reportedly dependent on only several hundred rapidly expanded clones derived from non-depleted graft cells. Over subsequent months, a decline in hyperexpanded clone frequencies was noted, and after one year, T-cell counts and TCRbeta diversity were mostly ascribed to newly produced T cells.

V lost 4 bases and J lost 2 bases; the stretch between them is 9 bases long. CDR1 and CDR2, looked up from the germline V gene (reference sequence), are LNHDA and SQIVND. From the cysteine through the phenylalanine, the CDR3 covers 15 amino acids. Of the read, only the CDR3 DNA is kept; its 45 bases are in frame from base 1. The sample's treatment or condition label, decoded: allogeneic hematopoietic cell transplantation with graft depleted of TCRalphabeta T cells and CD19 B cells. The children who served as transplant recipients had been given grafts of TCRalphabeta/CD19-depleted allogeneic hematopoietic cells.

The sequencing here drew on PBMCs, mostly from graft donor cells, taken 180 days after TCRalphabeta/CD19-depleted stem cell transplant. The receptor was derived from a female patient under 10 years old who had a stem cell transplant for aplastic anemia, so the T cells may come from the graft donor. The V gene is TRBV19 and the J gene is TRBJ2-6, with TRBD2 perhaps the D gene, on 6 matching bases. The nucleotide sequence reads TGTGCCAGTAGTAAGGAGGGGACTGGGGCCAACGTCCTGACTTTC. It encodes CASSKEGTGANVLTF.